This entry concerns a single T cell receptor (beta chain). Original processing notes: For nucleated cells, counts were estimated from reference gene primer amplification. Only in-frame clones appear in the TCRdb table, and some are missing; sequencing was by immunoSEQ multiplex PCR. D and trimming come from the DNA, and the V and J calls and clone size come from that table. The table has some 190,000 clones, 80% to 90% seen once. These data belong to a study of blood T cell repertoires in COVID-19. In the study overall: COVID-19 samples collected from the United States, Italy and Spain covered acute and convalescent phases. PBMCs, B-cell-depleted T cells, or T cells were the source of the cDNA or gDNA that made up the material.

Germline V lookup: CDR1 LGHNA, CDR2 YNFKEQ. Trimming removed 2 bases at V and 5 bases at J, with 18 bases between. The CDR3 has 16 residues. Sequencing used peripheral blood. The chain combines TRBV4-2 with TRBJ1-1, with D perhaps matching TRBD1 (5 bases). This sequence originates from a human donor with active or convalescent COVID-19. The donor label of this sample is uncertain. As DNA, the CDR3 is TGTGCCAGCAGCCAACCCAGGTCACGGGGGGGAACTGAAGCTTTCTTT. Translating it yields CASSQPRSRGGTEAFF.